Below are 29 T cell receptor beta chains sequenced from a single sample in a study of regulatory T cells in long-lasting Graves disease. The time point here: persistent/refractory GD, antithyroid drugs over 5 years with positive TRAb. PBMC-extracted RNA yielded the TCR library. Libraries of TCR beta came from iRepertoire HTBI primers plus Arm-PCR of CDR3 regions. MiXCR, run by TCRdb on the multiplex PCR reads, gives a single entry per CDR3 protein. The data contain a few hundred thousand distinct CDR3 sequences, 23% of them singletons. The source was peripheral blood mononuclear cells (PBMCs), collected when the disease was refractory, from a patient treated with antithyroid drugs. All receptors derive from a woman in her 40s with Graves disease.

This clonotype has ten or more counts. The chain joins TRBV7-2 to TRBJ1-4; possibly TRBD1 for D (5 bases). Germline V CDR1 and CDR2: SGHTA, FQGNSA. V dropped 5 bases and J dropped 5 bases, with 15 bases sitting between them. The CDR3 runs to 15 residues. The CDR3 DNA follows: TGTGCCAGCAGCCCTAATATGGGGGGAAATGAAAAACTGTTTTTT. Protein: CASSPNMGGNEKLFF.

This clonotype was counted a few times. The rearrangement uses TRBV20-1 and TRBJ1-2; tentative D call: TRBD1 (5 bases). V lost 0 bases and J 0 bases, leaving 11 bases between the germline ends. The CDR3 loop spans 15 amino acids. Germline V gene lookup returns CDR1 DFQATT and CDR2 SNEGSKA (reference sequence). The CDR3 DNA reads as TGCAGTGCTAGAGATGGGGGGAAAGCTAACTATGGCTACACCTTC. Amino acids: CSARDGGKANYGYTF.

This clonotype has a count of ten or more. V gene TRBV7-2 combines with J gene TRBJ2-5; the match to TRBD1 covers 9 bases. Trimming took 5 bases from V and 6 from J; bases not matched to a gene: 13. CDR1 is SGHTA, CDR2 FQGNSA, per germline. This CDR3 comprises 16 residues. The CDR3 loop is CASSIGGGTGSKTQYF. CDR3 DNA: TGTGCCAGCAGCATCGGTGGCGGGACAGGGTCTAAGACCCAGTACTTC. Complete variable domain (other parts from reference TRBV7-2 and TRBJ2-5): GAGVSQSPSNKVTEKGKDVELRCDPISGHTALYWYRQSLGQGLEFLIYFQGNSAPDKSGLPSDRFSAERTGGSVSTLTIQRTQQEDSAVYLCASSIGGGTGSKTQYFGPGTRLLVL.

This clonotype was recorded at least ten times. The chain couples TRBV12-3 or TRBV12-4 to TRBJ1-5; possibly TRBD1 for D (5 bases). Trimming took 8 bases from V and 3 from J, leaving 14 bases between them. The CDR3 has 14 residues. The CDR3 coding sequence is TGTGCCAGCTCCCTCAGGGTTGACAATCAGCCCCAGCATTTT. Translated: CASSLRVDNQPQHF.

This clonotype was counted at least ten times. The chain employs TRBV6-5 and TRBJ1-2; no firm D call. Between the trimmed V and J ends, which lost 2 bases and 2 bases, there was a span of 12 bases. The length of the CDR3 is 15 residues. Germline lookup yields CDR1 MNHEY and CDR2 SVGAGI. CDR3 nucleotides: TGTGCCAGCAGTTACGCCCAGTTCGGCAACTATGGCTACACCTTC. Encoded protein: CASSYAQFGNYGYTF.

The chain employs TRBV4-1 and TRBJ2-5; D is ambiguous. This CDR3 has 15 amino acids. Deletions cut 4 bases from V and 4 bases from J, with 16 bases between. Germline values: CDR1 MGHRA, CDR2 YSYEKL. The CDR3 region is CASSPPGRRSETQYF. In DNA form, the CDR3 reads TGCGCCAGCAGCCCCCCCGGGCGTCGGTCAGAGACCCAGTACTTC.

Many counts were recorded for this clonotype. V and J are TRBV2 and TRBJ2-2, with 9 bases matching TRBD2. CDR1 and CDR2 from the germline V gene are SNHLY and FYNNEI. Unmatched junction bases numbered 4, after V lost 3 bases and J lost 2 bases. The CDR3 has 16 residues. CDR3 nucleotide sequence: TGTGCCAGCAGTGAGTTGACTAGCGGTAACACCGGGGAGCTGTTTTTT. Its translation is CASSELTSGNTGELFF.

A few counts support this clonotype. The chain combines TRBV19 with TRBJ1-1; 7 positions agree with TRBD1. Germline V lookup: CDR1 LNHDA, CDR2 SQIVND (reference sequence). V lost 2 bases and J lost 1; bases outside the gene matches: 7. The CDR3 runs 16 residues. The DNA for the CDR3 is TGTGCCAGTAGTATATGGCAGGGGGTCGGGAACACTGAAGCTTTCTTT. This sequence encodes CASSIWQGVGNTEAFF.

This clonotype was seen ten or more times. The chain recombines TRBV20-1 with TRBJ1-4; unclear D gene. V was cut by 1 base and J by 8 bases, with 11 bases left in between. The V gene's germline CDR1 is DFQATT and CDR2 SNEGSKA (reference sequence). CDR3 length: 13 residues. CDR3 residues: CSARVPGREKLFF. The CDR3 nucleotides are TGCAGTGCTAGAGTCCCGGGTAGAGAAAAACTGTTTTTT.

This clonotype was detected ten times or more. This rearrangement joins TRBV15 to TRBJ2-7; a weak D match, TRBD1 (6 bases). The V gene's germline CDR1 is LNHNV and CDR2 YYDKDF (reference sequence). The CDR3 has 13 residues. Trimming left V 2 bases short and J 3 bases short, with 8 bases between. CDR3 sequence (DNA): TGTGCCACCAGCAGACAGGGGCGCTACGAGCAGTACTTC. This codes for CATSRQGRYEQYF.

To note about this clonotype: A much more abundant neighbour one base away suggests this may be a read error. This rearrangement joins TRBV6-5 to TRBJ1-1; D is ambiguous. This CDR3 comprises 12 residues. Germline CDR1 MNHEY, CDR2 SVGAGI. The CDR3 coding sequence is TGTGCCAGCAGTGACTCGAACACTGAAGCTTTCTTT. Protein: CASSDSNTEAFF.

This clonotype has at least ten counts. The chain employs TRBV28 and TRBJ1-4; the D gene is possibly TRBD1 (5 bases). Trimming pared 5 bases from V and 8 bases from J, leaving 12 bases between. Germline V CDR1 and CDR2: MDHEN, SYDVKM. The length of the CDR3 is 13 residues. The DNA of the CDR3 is TGTGCCAGCAGTCAGGGAGGAGAAGAAAAACTGTTTTTT. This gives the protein CASSQGGEEKLFF.

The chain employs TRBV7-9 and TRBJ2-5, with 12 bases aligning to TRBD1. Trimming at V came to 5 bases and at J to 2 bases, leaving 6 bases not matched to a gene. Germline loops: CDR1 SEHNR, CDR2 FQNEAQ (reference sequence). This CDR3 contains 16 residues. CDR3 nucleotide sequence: TGTGCCAGCAGCCCCTGGGACAGGGGGCATCAAGAGACCCAGTACTTC. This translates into CASSPWDRGHQETQYF.

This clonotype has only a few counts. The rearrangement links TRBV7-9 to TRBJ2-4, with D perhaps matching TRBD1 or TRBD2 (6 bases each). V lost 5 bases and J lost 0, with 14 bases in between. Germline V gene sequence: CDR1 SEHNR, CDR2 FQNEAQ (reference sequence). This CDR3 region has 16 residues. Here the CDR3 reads CASSPPGDIAKNIQYF. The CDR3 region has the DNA TGTGCCAGCAGCCCTCCGGGGGACATAGCCAAAAACATTCAGTACTTC.

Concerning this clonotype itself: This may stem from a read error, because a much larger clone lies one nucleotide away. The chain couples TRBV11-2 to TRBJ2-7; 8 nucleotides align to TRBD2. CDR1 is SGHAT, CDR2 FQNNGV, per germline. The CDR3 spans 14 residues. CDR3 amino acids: CAGSLPGLAYEQYF. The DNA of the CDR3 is TGTGCCGGCAGCTTACCGGGACTAGCCTACGAGCAGTACTTC.

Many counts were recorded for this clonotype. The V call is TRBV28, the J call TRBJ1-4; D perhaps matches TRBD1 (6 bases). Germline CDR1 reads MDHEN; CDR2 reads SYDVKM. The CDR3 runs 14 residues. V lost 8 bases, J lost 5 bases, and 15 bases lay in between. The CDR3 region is CASSGGHKNEKLFF. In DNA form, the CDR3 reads TGTGCCAGCTCCGGGGGACACAAGAATGAAAAACTGTTTTTT.

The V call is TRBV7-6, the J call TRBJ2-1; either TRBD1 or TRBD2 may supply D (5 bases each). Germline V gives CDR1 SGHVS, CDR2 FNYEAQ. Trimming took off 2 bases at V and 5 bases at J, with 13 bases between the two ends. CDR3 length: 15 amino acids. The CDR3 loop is CASSLPYRTHNEQFF. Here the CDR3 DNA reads TGTGCCAGCAGCTTACCGTACAGGACTCACAATGAGCAGTTCTTC.

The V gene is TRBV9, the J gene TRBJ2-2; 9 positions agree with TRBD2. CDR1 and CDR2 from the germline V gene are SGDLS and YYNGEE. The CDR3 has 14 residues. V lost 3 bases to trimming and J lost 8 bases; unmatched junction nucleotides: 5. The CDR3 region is CASSEGTSIGELFF. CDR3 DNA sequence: TGTGCCAGCAGCGAGGGGACTAGCATTGGGGAGCTGTTTTTT. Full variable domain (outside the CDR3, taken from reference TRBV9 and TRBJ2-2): DSGVTQTPKHLITATGQRVTLRCSPRSGDLSVYWYQQSLDQGLQFLIQYYNGEERAKGNILERFSAQQFPDLHSELNLSSLELGDSALYFCASSEGTSIGELFFGEGSRLTVL.

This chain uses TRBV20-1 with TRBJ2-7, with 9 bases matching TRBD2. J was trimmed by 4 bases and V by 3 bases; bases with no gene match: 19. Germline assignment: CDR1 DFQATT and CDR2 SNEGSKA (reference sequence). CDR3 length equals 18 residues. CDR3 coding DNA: TGCAGTGCTAGGGACCCACTCACACGGCGGGAGGGCTATTACGAGCAGTACTTC. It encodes CSARDPLTRREGYYEQYF.

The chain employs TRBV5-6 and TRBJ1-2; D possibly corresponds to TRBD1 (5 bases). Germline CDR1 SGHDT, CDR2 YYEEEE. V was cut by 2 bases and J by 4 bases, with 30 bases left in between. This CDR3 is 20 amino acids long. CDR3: CASSFILTTIRGAVSYGYTF. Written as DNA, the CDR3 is TGTGCCAGCAGCTTCATCCTAACAACCATAAGGGGTGCGGTTAGCTATGGCTACACCTTC.

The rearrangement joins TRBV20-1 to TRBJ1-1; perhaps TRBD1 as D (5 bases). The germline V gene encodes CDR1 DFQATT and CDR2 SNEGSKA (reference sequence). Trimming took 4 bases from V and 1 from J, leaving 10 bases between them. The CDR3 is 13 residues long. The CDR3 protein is CSANPDRNTEAFF. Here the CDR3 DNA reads TGCAGTGCTAACCCCGACAGGAACACTGAAGCTTTCTTT.

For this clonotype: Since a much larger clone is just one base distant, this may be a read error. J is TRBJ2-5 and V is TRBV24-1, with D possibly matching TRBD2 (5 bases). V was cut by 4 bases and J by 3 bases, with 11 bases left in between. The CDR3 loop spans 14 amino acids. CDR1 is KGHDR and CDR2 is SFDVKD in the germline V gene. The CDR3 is CATSEVGSEETQYF. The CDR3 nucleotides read TGTGCCACCAGTGAAGTGGGGAGTGAAGAGACCCAGTACTTC.

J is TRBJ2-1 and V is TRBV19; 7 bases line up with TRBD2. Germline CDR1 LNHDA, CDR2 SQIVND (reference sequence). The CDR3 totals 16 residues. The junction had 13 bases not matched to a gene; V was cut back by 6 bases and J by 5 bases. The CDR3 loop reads CASSGGGRDGDNEQFF. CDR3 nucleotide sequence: TGTGCCAGTAGCGGGGGAGGGCGGGACGGAGACAATGAGCAGTTCTTC. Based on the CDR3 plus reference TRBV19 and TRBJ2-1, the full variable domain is DGGITQSPKYLFRKEGQNVTLSCEQNLNHDAMYWYRQDPGQGLRLIYYSQIVNDFQKGDIAEGYSVSREKKESFPLTVTSAQKNPTAFYLCASSGGGRDGDNEQFFGPGTRLTVL.

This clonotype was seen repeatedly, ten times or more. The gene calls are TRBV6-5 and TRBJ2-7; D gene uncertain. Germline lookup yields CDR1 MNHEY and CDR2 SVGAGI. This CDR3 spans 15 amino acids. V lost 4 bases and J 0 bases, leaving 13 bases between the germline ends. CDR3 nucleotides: TGTGCCAGCAGTTCCCGGCACCCAATCTCCTACGAGCAGTACTTC. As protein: CASSSRHPISYEQYF.

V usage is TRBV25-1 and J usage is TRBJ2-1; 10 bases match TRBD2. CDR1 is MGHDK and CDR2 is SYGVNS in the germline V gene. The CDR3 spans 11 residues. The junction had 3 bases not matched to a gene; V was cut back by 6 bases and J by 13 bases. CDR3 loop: CASRGTSDQFF. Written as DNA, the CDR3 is TGTGCCAGCAGGGGGACTAGCGACCAGTTCTTC.

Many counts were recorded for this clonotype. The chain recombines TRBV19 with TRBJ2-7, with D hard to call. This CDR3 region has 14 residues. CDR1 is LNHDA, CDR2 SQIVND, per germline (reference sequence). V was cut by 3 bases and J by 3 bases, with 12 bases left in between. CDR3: CASSIGGEGYEQYF. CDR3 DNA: TGTGCCAGTAGTATCGGTGGGGAAGGCTACGAGCAGTACTTC.

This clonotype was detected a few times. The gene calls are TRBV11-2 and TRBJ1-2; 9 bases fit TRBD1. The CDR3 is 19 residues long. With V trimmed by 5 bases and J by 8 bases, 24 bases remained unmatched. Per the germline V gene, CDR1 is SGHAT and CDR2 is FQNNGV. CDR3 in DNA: TGTGCCAGCAGCCCATTGAGGACCCCCACTCCGGACAGGGGCCGAGGCTACACCTTC. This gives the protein CASSPLRTPTPDRGRGYTF.

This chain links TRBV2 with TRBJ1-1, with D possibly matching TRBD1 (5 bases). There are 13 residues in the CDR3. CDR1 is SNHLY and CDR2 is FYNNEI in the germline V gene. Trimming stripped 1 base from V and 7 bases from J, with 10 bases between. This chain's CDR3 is CASSEEPGVEAFF. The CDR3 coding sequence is TGTGCCAGCAGTGAAGAACCGGGGGTTGAAGCTTTCTTT.

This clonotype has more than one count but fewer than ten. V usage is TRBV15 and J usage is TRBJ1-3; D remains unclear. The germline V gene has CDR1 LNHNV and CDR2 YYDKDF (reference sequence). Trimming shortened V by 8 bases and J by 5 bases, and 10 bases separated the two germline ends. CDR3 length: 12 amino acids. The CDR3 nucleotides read TGTGCCACCGAGGAGGCTCGAAACACCATATATTTT. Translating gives CATEEARNTIYF.